A single sample gave rise to the 4 T cell receptor beta chains below, sequenced in a study of shared clonotypes between healthy human individuals. Method: immunoSEQ multiplex PCR; TCRdb's copy keeps in-frame clones and lacks some. Counted here are hundreds of thousands of clones, around three quarters occurring once; the ten biggest clones make up about 1.8%. Input material: memory CD4+ T cells sorted from blood. Specified subset: CD45RA-negative fraction. Receptor source: a woman younger than 45 in good health.

The J gene is TRBJ2-7, the V gene TRBV25-1; 8 bases align to TRBD1. The germline V gene encodes CDR1 MGHDK and CDR2 SYGVNS. The CDR3 covers 12 residues. J lost 6 bases, V lost 4 bases, and 2 bases had no gene match. The CDR3 nucleotides are TGTGCCAGCAGTGGACAGGGGTCCGAGCAGTACTTC. As protein: CASSGQGSEQYF.

This clone was observed once. J is TRBJ2-5 and V is TRBV11-2; 8 positions match TRBD2. Germline trimming cut 1 base from V and 5 bases from J; bases unmatched to any gene: 9. The CDR3 consists of 16 residues. The V gene's germline CDR1 is SGHAT and CDR2 FQNNGV. CDR3 DNA: TGTGCCAGCAGCTTAGCTATAGCGGGATGGCGGGAGACCCAGTACTTC. Residues: CASSLAIAGWRETQYF.

For the CDR3, the DNA is TGTGCCAGCAGGGCTGGGACAGGGTTGTCAGATACGCAGTATTTT. Translated, it gives CASRAGTGLSDTQYF. This rearrangement joins TRBV2 to TRBJ2-3; 9 positions match TRBD1. With 6 bases clipped from V and 4 bases from J, the junction kept 8 bases outside the gene matches. The CDR3 covers 15 residues. Germline V gene lookup returns CDR1 SNHLY and CDR2 FYNNEI.

The gene calls are TRBV30 and TRBJ1-1; maybe TRBD1 (6 bases). Deletions cut 3 bases from V and 6 bases from J, with 17 bases between. The CDR3 is made up of 14 amino acids. CDR1 is GTSNPN, CDR2 SVGIG, per germline (reference sequence). The CDR3 protein is CAWRLTGGPPEAFF. CDR3 DNA sequence: TGTGCCTGGAGATTGACAGGAGGACCTCCTGAAGCTTTCTTT.